This T cell receptor beta chain was obtained from a study of response to subunit inactivated influenza vaccine. The study, taken as a whole, reports: With each seasonal influenza vaccination, the authors suggested, few new T cells are recruited.

Germline CDR1 is SQVTM and CDR2 is ANQGSEA. V dropped 4 bases and J dropped 4 bases, with 10 bases sitting between them. CDR3 length: 12 amino acids. TCRdb reanalysed the RT-PCR reads using MiXCR and keeps one entry per CDR3 protein. In the table there are about 700,000 distinct CDR3 sequences, roughly 14% of which are singletons. Note on this clonotype: Antigen: not known.

The sequence derives from a man in his fifties who received an inactivated influenza vaccine. The chain links TRBV29-1 to TRBJ2-5, with D possibly matching TRBD2 (6 bases). Material: PBMCs from blood, obtained 14 to 15 days before vaccination. The CDR3 DNA sequence: TGCAGCGTTGCCGAGGGAGGAGAGACCCAGTACTTC. Encoded protein: CSVAEGGETQYF.